This T cell receptor (beta chain) was sequenced for a study of shared clonotypes between healthy human individuals. About the study: Researchers assigned three CD4 naive, three CD4 memory, two CD8 naive and one CD8 memory plate to each donor.

Trimming cost V 4 bases and J 2 bases, with 6 bases left between them. The CDR3 covers 12 residues. Germline V gives CDR1 SQVTM, CDR2 ANQGSEA. In this sample, this clone turned up once. At the DNA level, this CDR3 is encoded by other sequences in the same sample as well. Measured with immunoSEQ multiplex PCR; TCRdb has only the in-frame clones, and not every one. This sample has about 2 million clones, with over 85% found just once. In the CD4+ fraction, cells were divided into CD45RA+ naive and CD45RA-negative memory subsets. Sequenced input: naive CD4+ T cells sorted from blood. Subset denoted: CD45RA+ positively selected. This chain uses TRBV29-1 with TRBJ2-1, with D hard to call. The origin of this receptor is a young man in good health. The CDR3 loop reads CSVGRAYNEQFF. CDR3 bases: TGCAGCGTTGGGAGAGCCTACAATGAGCAGTTCTTC.